The 18 T cell receptor beta chains below come from one sample, sequenced in a study of control samples from healthy donors and cancer patients. Clones were read by immunoSEQ multiplex PCR, and TCRdb kept only the in-frame ones, dropping some. The sample has around 82,000 clones, around 87% seen once. The sample was blood. These receptors came from a man between 50 and 59 years old in good health.

The chain couples TRBV18 to TRBJ1-2; TRBD1 might be the D (6 bases). Germline CDR1 reads KGHSH; CDR2 reads LQKENI. V lost 5 bases and J 4 bases, leaving 17 bases between the germline ends. CDR3 length: 15 residues. CDR3 nucleotides: TGTGCCAGCTCAAACCCCAGGGGCGCGGGCTATGGCTACACCTTC. It codes for CASSNPRGAGYGYTF.

The chain employs TRBV4-2 and TRBJ2-5; the match to TRBD2 covers 14 bases. V shed 1 base and J 4 bases; nucleotides not matched to a gene: 5. CDR3 length: 17 amino acids. Germline CDR1 LGHNA, CDR2 YNFKEQ. For the CDR3, the DNA is TGTGCCAGCAGCCAAGGGTCGACTAGCGGGGGGGCAGAGACCCAGTACTTC. Protein sequence: CASSQGSTSGGAETQYF.

V gene TRBV4-2 combines with J gene TRBJ2-3, with no clear D. Trimming removed 0 bases at V and 1 base at J, with 11 bases between. CDR1 and CDR2 from the germline V gene are LGHNA and YNFKEQ. This CDR3 spans 16 amino acids. The CDR3: CASSQDFPLGTDTQYF. The CDR3 DNA sequence: TGTGCCAGCAGCCAAGATTTCCCACTCGGCACAGATACGCAGTATTTT.

The chain couples TRBV21-1 to TRBJ1-2. TRBV21-1 is designated a pseudogene. The CDR3 totals 16 residues. CDR3 loop: CASSKGGRREAYGYTF. The DNA for the CDR3 is TGTGCCAGCAGCAAAGGGGGGCGAAGGGAGGCCTATGGCTACACCTTC.

The V call is TRBV10-3, the J call TRBJ1-2; 10 bases align to TRBD1. V lost 10 bases to trimming and J lost 2 bases; unmatched junction nucleotides: 1. This CDR3 is built from 12 residues. Germline V lookup: CDR1 ENHRY, CDR2 SYGVKD. The CDR3 DNA reads as TGTGCCACGGGACAGGGGAACTATGGCTACACCTTC. This encodes CATGQGNYGYTF.

CDR3: CASSYSQETQYF. Here the CDR3 DNA reads TGTGCCAGCAGTTACTCCCAAGAGACCCAGTACTTC. This sequence joins TRBV6-6 and TRBJ2-5; D call uncertain. V dropped 0 bases and J dropped 1 base, with 0 bases sitting between them. CDR3 length: 12 amino acids. CDR1 MNHNY and CDR2 SVGAGI come from the germline V gene (reference sequence).

V usage is TRBV18 and J usage is TRBJ1-6; D is undetermined. CDR1 is KGHSH and CDR2 is LQKENI in the germline V gene. Trimming stripped 6 bases from V and 7 bases from J, with 10 bases between. This CDR3 region has 13 residues. CDR3 sequence reads: CASSDWANSPLHF. Written as DNA, the CDR3 is TGTGCCAGCTCGGATTGGGCGAATTCACCCCTCCACTTT.

J is TRBJ2-7 and V is TRBV5-3; 9 bases align to TRBD1. TRBV5-3 is assigned to the ORF class and has an uncertain function. V was clipped by 4 bases and J by 2 bases; unmatched bases: 4. The CDR3 sequence is 14 residues long. Written as DNA, the CDR3 is TGTGCCAGAAGCCCGGGACAGGGTCCCTACGAGCAGTACTTC. Its translation is CARSPGQGPYEQYF.

The chain joins TRBV6-1 to TRBJ1-2; D not certain. Germline V lookup: CDR1 MNHNS, CDR2 SASEGT. Trimming took 2 bases from V and 0 from J, leaving 7 bases between them. CDR3 length: 14 amino acids. CDR3 amino acids: CASSEYAANYGYTF. In DNA form, the CDR3 reads TGTGCCAGCAGTGAATACGCAGCTAACTATGGCTACACCTTC.

J is TRBJ2-7 and V is TRBV24-1; a weak D match, TRBD1 (6 bases). V was pared by 2 bases and J by 2 bases, with 12 bases between. CDR3 length equals 15 residues. CDR1 is KGHDR and CDR2 is SFDVKD in the germline V gene. This CDR3 reads CATSDSDRSPYEQYF. The DNA for the CDR3 is TGTGCCACCAGTGATTCAGACAGGTCCCCCTACGAGCAGTACTTC.

V and J are TRBV7-9 and TRBJ1-4, with D possibly matching TRBD1 (5 bases). Trimming removed 1 base at V and 11 bases at J, with 17 bases between. The CDR3 is made up of 15 amino acids. The germline gives CDR1 SEHNR, CDR2 FQNEAQ (reference sequence). The CDR3 DNA reads TGTGCCAGCAGCTTAGGGTCCGGGGGAGTCGGGAAACTGTTTTTT. This codes for CASSLGSGGVGKLFF.

In its sample, this clone was seen once. This CDR3 is CASSLRGRYGYTF. The CDR3 bases are TGTGCCAGCAGCTTAAGGGGGCGGTATGGCTACACCTTC. The chain is built from TRBV13 and TRBJ1-2; 7 positions match TRBD1. The CDR3 spans 13 residues. Germline V CDR1 and CDR2: PRHDT, FYEKMQ (reference sequence). V was pared by 2 bases and J by 5 bases, with 2 bases of the junction left unmatched.

The rearrangement joins TRBV12-2 to TRBJ1-5; TRBD1 is the table's D call, not checked against the DNA. TRBV12-2 is reported as a pseudogene. The CDR3 extends over 17 amino acids. CDR3 in DNA: TGTGCAAGTCGCCCCCAAAACGACAGGGGAACGGATCAGCCCCAGCATTTT. Translating it yields CASRPQNDRGTDQPQHF.

The rearrangement uses TRBV5-3 and TRBJ2-7; D unresolved. TRBV5-3 is labeled an ORF, and its function is uncertain. Trimming cost V 4 bases and J 4 bases, with 3 bases left between them. The CDR3 has 10 amino acids. In DNA form, the CDR3 reads TGTGCCAGAAGCCCTTACGAGCAGTACGTC. It yields the protein CARSPYEQYV.

This chain links TRBV19 with TRBJ2-1; 12 bases agree with TRBD2. The CDR3 covers 14 residues. The germline CDR1 and CDR2 sequences are LNHDA and SQIVND (reference sequence). V shed 9 bases, J shed 9 bases, and the junction held 9 bases outside the gene matches. The CDR3 DNA reads TGTGCCAGCACCCTAGCGGGGGGGTGGGGTGAGCAGTTCTTC. Amino acid sequence: CASTLAGGWGEQFF.

This clone is a singleton in its sample. The chain recombines TRBV2 with TRBJ2-5; TRBD2 aligns across 15 bases. V lost 6 bases to trimming and J lost 3 bases; unmatched junction nucleotides: 5. This CDR3 contains 16 residues. Germline V gives CDR1 SNHLY, CDR2 FYNNEI. The CDR3 nucleotides are TGTGCCAGCAGCGCGGGGACTAGCGGGGGGAAAGAGACCCAGTACTTC. It codes for CASSAGTSGGKETQYF.

The rearrangement links TRBV24-1 to TRBJ2-1; a weak D match, TRBD2 (6 bases). Germline lookup yields CDR1 KGHDR and CDR2 SFDVKD. V dropped 2 bases and J dropped 0 bases, with 10 bases sitting between them. This CDR3 has 16 amino acids. The CDR3 bases are TGTGCCACCAGTGATTCGGAGGGGAGCTCCTACAATGAGCAGTTCTTC. Protein: CATSDSEGSSYNEQFF.

This chain uses TRBV7-8 with TRBJ1-2; the D is unclear. Per germline, CDR1 SGHVS and CDR2 FQNEAQ. V was trimmed by 3 bases and J by 8 bases, leaving 19 bases between them. The CDR3 sequence is 15 residues long. This CDR3 reads CASSFNFGSLGGYTF. DNA of the CDR3: TGTGCCAGCAGCTTTAATTTTGGCAGTTTAGGGGGCTACACCTTC.